A single sample is the source of the 14 T cell receptor beta chains below, sequenced in a study of vaccination effects on CD4 cells after COVID-19. The antigens of these receptors remain unknown. Produced via immunoSEQ multiplex PCR; TCRdb's table is partial and in-frame only. This sample has some 19,000 clones, with over 60% found just once. Antigen-specific CD4+ T cells expanded by the ViraFEST assay with viral peptide pools were then sequenced. The culture ran for less than 12 days, and then CD4+ T cells were isolated. Nucleocapsid antibodies stayed negative before and after vaccination, showing no earlier SARS-CoV-2 infection. The sequenced sample was CD4+ T cells from PBMCs cultured with HCoV-NL63 spike peptides, obtained before COVID-19 vaccination. These receptors all stem from a human donor who received a COVID-19 vaccine.

This clone is a singleton in its sample. This chain connects TRBV10-3 to TRBJ2-3, with a tentative D call TRBD2 (5 bases). With 0 bases removed from V and 6 bases from J, the gap between germline ends came to 7 bases. Looked up from germline, CDR1 is ENHRY and CDR2 is SYGVKD. The CDR3 is 13 amino acids. This chain's CDR3 is CAISESIADTQYF. Here the CDR3 DNA reads TGTGCCATCAGTGAGTCAATAGCGGATACGCAGTATTTT.

In this sample, this clone turned up a few times. This rearrangement joins TRBV10-1 to TRBJ1-5; possible D gene TRBD1, 5 bases. This CDR3 has 13 amino acids. CDR1 and CDR2 (germline): WNHNN, SYGVQD (reference sequence). V was trimmed by 6 bases and J by 6 bases, leaving 12 bases between them. The CDR3 DNA follows: TGCGCCAGCAGCGGGGGGAGATTTCAGCCCCAGCATTTT. The encoded protein is CASSGGRFQPQHF.

The chain employs TRBV7-2 and TRBJ1-1, with D perhaps matching TRBD1 (5 bases). Trimming cost V 4 bases and J 5 bases, with 14 bases left between them. Germline values: CDR1 SGHTA, CDR2 FQGNSA. The CDR3 covers 14 residues. The CDR3 DNA follows: TGTGCCAGCAGCTCAGGCAGGGTGGGGACTGAAGCTTTCTTT. Protein product: CASSSGRVGTEAFF.

The chain joins TRBV18 to TRBJ1-2; D is unresolved. Trimming removed 2 bases from V and 4 bases from J, with 8 bases in between. The CDR3 totals 13 residues. Germline values: CDR1 KGHSH, CDR2 LQKENI. This CDR3 reads CASSPAGSYGYTF. The CDR3 coding sequence is TGTGCCAGCTCACCAGCGGGCAGCTATGGCTACACCTTC.

The chain recombines TRBV5-8 with TRBJ2-7; 12 bases match TRBD2. Germline CDR1 and CDR2: SGHTS and YDEGEE. The V and J ends lost 0 bases and 3 bases, in that order; junction bases with no gene match: 4. CDR3 length: 16 amino acids. The CDR3 loop reads CASSLETSGSNYEQYF. The DNA for the CDR3 is TGTGCCAGCAGCTTGGAGACTAGCGGGAGTAACTACGAGCAGTACTTC.

The chain uses TRBV18 and TRBJ2-6, with 8 bases aligning to TRBD1. Per germline, CDR1 KGHSH and CDR2 LQKENI. The V and J ends lost 3 bases and 3 bases, in that order; junction bases with no gene match: 13. The CDR3 is made up of 19 amino acids. CDR3 sequence: CASSPSPYQGALGANVLTF. The CDR3 DNA reads as TGTGCCAGCTCACCCTCACCGTACCAGGGGGCGCTTGGGGCCAACGTCCTGACTTTC. The whole variable domain, filled in from reference TRBV18 and TRBJ2-6, reads NAGVMQNPRHLVRRRGQEARLRCSPMKGHSHVYWYRQLPEEGLKFMVYLQKENIIDESGMPKERFSAEFPKEGPSILRIQQVVRGDSAAYFCASSPSPYQGALGANVLTFGAGSRLTVL.

This chain connects TRBV2 to TRBJ1-1; no clear D. V was cut by 4 bases and J by 1 base, with 13 bases left in between. This CDR3 contains 15 residues. Germline assignment: CDR1 SNHLY and CDR2 FYNNEI. The CDR3 here is CASSVDPGGNTEAFF. DNA for the CDR3: TGTGCCAGCAGTGTCGACCCGGGTGGGAACACTGAAGCTTTCTTT.

This clone occurred a few times. The V and J genes are TRBV10-2 and TRBJ1-2; no definite D call. The germline CDR1 and CDR2 sequences are WSHSY and SAAADI. The V gene lost 6 bases and the J gene lost 4 bases, with 9 bases spanning the gap. The length of the CDR3 is 12 residues. The CDR3 DNA reads TGCGCCAGCAGGGAAGACACCTATGGCTACACCTTC. Translated: CASREDTYGYTF.

This chain joins TRBV4-2 and TRBJ2-3, with 12 bases matching TRBD2. There are 16 residues in the CDR3. Germline CDR1 reads LGHNA; CDR2 reads YNFKEQ. With V trimmed by 1 base and J by 2 bases, 1 base remained unmatched. CDR3 loop: CASSQASGGATDTQYF. The CDR3 DNA is TGTGCCAGCAGCCAAGCTAGCGGGGGGGCCACAGATACGCAGTATTTT.

This clone was seen a few times. J is TRBJ1-2 and V is TRBV12-3 or TRBV12-4, with 7 bases fitting TRBD1. V lost 8 bases to trimming and J lost 4 bases; unmatched junction nucleotides: 4. The CDR3 length is 12 residues. The CDR3 sequence: CASRQGGYGYTF. In DNA, the CDR3 is TGTGCCAGCCGACAGGGTGGCTATGGCTACACCTTC.

V and J are TRBV3-1 (or the pseudogene TRBV3-2) and TRBJ2-1, with 9 bases identical to TRBD2. J lost 2 bases, V lost 5 bases, and 4 bases had no gene match. The CDR3 totals 15 residues. Looked up from germline, CDR1 is LGHDT and CDR2 is YNNKEL (reference sequence). For the CDR3, the DNA is TGTGCCAGCAGCTCTGCTAGCGGGACCTACAATGAGCAGTTCTTC. Its translation: CASSSASGTYNEQFF.

In its sample, this clone was seen many times. The chain joins TRBV15 to TRBJ2-3; TRBD2 aligns across 7 bases. The CDR3 length is 16 residues. Germline CDR1 reads LNHNV; CDR2 reads YYDKDF (reference sequence). Trimming removed 5 bases from V and 2 bases from J; junction bases left unmatched: 10. DNA for the CDR3: TGTGCCACCAGCGAAAATACCGGGACTATCACAGATACGCAGTATTTT. This translates into CATSENTGTITDTQYF.

This rearrangement joins TRBV19 to TRBJ2-2; 8 bases line up with TRBD1. The germline CDR1 and CDR2 sequences are LNHDA and SQIVND (reference sequence). The CDR3 spans 15 residues. V lost 4 bases, J lost 4 bases, and 5 bases stayed unmatched. CDR3 in DNA: TGTGCCAGTAGTACAACAGGGGGGAGCACCGGGGAGCTGTTTTTT. Protein sequence: CASSTTGGSTGELFF.

The chain is built from TRBV6-5 and TRBJ2-6; D is undetermined. V gave up 11 bases and J gave up 1 base, with 12 bases separating them. Germline loops: CDR1 MNHEY, CDR2 SVGAGI. The CDR3 covers 14 residues. The CDR3 loop is CAGSEGSGANVLTF. DNA of the CDR3: TGTGCCGGCTCAGAAGGGTCTGGGGCCAACGTCCTGACTTTC.